Following are 32 T cell receptor beta chains from one sample sequenced in a study of radiotherapy plus CTLA-4 blockade in lung cancer. Assay used: immunoSEQ multiplex PCR; TCRdb lists only in-frame clones, some missing. The data contain under 95,000 clones, about four fifths of them seen just once; the ten biggest clones take up 22%. The source was peripheral blood, collected from a patient treated with radiotherapy plus ipilimumab. These receptors were collected from a human donor with non-small cell lung cancer whose response to radiotherapy plus ipilimumab could not be evaluated. Some clones in this sample may be carry-over from other donors' samples.

The chain uses TRBV5-1 and TRBJ1-5, with a tentative D call TRBD1 (5 bases). Trimming stripped 0 bases from V and 3 bases from J, with 7 bases between. Germline V gene lookup returns CDR1 SGHRS and CDR2 YFSETQ. CDR3 length: 14 amino acids. The CDR3 region has the DNA TGCGCCAGCAGCTTGGGACAGAACAATCAGCCCCAGCATTTT. Translating gives CASSLGQNNQPQHF.

This chain uses TRBV28 with TRBJ1-3, with no clear D. The CDR3 has 17 residues. CDR1 and CDR2 (germline): MDHEN, SYDVKM. The V end was cut by 2 bases, the J end by 4 bases, with 18 bases between. The CDR3 loop is CASSLTPGRPGGNTIYF. CDR3 DNA: TGTGCCAGCAGTTTAACGCCCGGCAGGCCAGGCGGAAACACCATATATTTT.

The chain couples TRBV7-2 to TRBJ2-7; no reliable D call. This CDR3 comprises 14 residues. Trimming left V 1 base short and J 1 base short, with 8 bases between. Germline CDR1 reads SGHTA; CDR2 reads FQGNSA. Written as DNA, the CDR3 is TGTGCCAGCAGCTTAGGCCCCACTTCCTACGAGCAGTACTTC. It translates to CASSLGPTSYEQYF.

DNA of the CDR3: TGTGCCAGCAGCCTAGGGACAACGGAAACCGGGGAGCTGTTTTTT. It specifies CASSLGTTETGELFF. The V call is TRBV11-3, the J call TRBJ2-2, with D tentatively TRBD1 (6 bases). V was shortened by 5 bases and J by 5 bases, with 15 bases between the two germline ends. Germline V gene data show CDR1 as SGHNT and CDR2 as YENEEA. This CDR3 is built from 15 residues.

V usage is TRBV7-9 and J usage is TRBJ1-1; 9 bases are a match to TRBD1. Germline V gives CDR1 SEHNR, CDR2 FQNEAQ (reference sequence). The CDR3 is made up of 16 amino acids. J gave up 1 base and V 4 bases, and 7 bases lay outside the gene matches. CDR3 bases: TGTGCCAGCAGCTCGGACAGGGGCGTTCGGAACACTGAAGCTTTCTTT. Protein: CASSSDRGVRNTEAFF.

This clone was observed a single time. This chain uses TRBV9 with TRBJ2-1; no clear D gene. The germline CDR1 and CDR2 sequences are SGDLS and YYNGEE. The CDR3 has 12 amino acids. V was cut by 0 bases and J by 7 bases, with 5 bases left in between. The CDR3 nucleotides are TGTGCCAGCAGCGTAGTGGCTAATGAGCAGTTCTTC. Its translation: CASSVVANEQFF.

The V and J genes are TRBV5-1 and TRBJ2-7, with 12 nucleotides matching TRBD1. The V segment lost 4 bases and the J segment 5 bases; nucleotides outside the gene matches: 7. Germline loops: CDR1 SGHRS, CDR2 YFSETQ. The CDR3 loop spans 15 amino acids. The CDR3 loop is CASSEPGTGGNEQYF. Here the CDR3 DNA reads TGCGCCAGCAGCGAACCCGGGACAGGGGGCAACGAGCAGTACTTC.

The chain's CDR3 is CASSQPGQISEQYF. As DNA, the CDR3 is TGCGCCAGCAGCCAACCGGGACAGATCTCCGAGCAGTACTTC. The chain recombines TRBV4-1 with TRBJ2-7, with 7 bases aligning to TRBD1. The junction had 7 bases not matched to a gene; V was cut back by 2 bases and J by 6 bases. The CDR3 covers 14 residues. CDR1 is MGHRA and CDR2 is YSYEKL in the germline V gene.

This clone was counted only a few times. V is TRBV10-3 and J is TRBJ1-6, with D uncertain. The CDR3 runs to 15 residues. The V gene's germline CDR1 is ENHRY and CDR2 SYGVKD. Trimming pared 2 bases from V and 8 bases from J, leaving 13 bases between. This chain's CDR3 is CAISEAREPYSPLHF. The CDR3 DNA reads as TGTGCCATCAGTGAGGCCCGGGAGCCGTATTCACCCCTCCACTTT.

This clone has just one count. The genes are TRBV14 and TRBJ1-5, with D hard to call. V was trimmed by 1 base and J by 6 bases, leaving 7 bases between them. This CDR3 comprises 13 residues. Germline V gives CDR1 SGHDN, CDR2 FVKESK. The CDR3, as DNA: TGTGCCAGCAGCCAAGGATACAGTCAGCCCCAGCATTTT. It codes for CASSQGYSQPQHF.

The chain couples TRBV5-4 to TRBJ2-1, with D possibly TRBD1 on 6 matching bases. CDR3 length: 16 amino acids. Per the germline V gene, CDR1 is SGHNT and CDR2 is YYREEE (reference sequence). V was clipped by 2 bases and J by 5 bases, with 17 bases between them. The DNA of the CDR3 is TGTGCCAGCAGCTTTTTTACCGGGACACACAACAATGAGCAGTTCTTC. It encodes CASSFFTGTHNNEQFF.

J is TRBJ1-2 and V is TRBV4-1; D ambiguous. Germline CDR1 is MGHRA and CDR2 is YSYEKL. The V gene lost 0 bases and the J gene lost 5 bases, with 10 bases spanning the gap. This CDR3 is 14 amino acids long. The CDR3: CASSQDAGKYGYTF. The CDR3 coding sequence is TGCGCCAGCAGCCAAGATGCGGGAAAATATGGCTACACCTTC.

The V gene is TRBV6-5, the J gene TRBJ1-3; D perhaps matches TRBD1 (5 bases). V lost 6 bases and J lost 0, with 12 bases in between. The germline gives CDR1 MNHEY, CDR2 SVGAGI. The CDR3 has 15 residues. In DNA, the CDR3 is TGTGCCAGCAGGCAAACAGGAACCTCTGGAAACACCATATATTTT. Its translation is CASRQTGTSGNTIYF.

The V gene is TRBV19, the J gene TRBJ2-5, with D maybe TRBD1 (6 bases). The J call may be wrong; the DNA end is better matched by TRBJ2-7. This CDR3 has 13 amino acids. CDR1 is LNHDA and CDR2 is SQIVND in the germline V gene (reference sequence). CDR3 loop: CASSRDTYYEQYF. The CDR3 DNA reads as TGTGCCAGTAGTCGGGACACTTACTACGAGCAGTACTTC.

This chain uses TRBV7-8 with TRBJ2-5; possibly TRBD1 for D (5 bases). The germline V gene encodes CDR1 SGHVS and CDR2 FQNEAQ. The CDR3 extends over 14 amino acids. The V and J ends lost 3 bases and 5 bases respectively, with 13 bases between them. CDR3 loop: CASSLGRARETQYF. The CDR3 DNA reads TGTGCCAGCAGCTTGGGCAGGGCCCGCGAGACCCAGTACTTC.

This clone was seen only a few times. The chain carries TRBV27 and TRBJ1-6; maybe TRBD1 (6 bases). CDR1 and CDR2 (germline): MNHEY, SMNVEV (reference sequence). The CDR3 contains 14 residues. V was trimmed by 3 bases and J by 8 bases, leaving 11 bases between them. The DNA for the CDR3 is TGTGCCAGCAGTTTTTACAGGGCGGATTCACCCCTCCACTTT. The encoded protein is CASSFYRADSPLHF.

This clone was recorded a few times. The rearrangement links TRBV7-8 to TRBJ1-5; D possibly corresponds to TRBD1 (6 bases). V dropped 2 bases and J dropped 4 bases, with 12 bases sitting between them. Germline-derived CDR1 and CDR2 are SGHVS and FQNEAQ. This CDR3 has 15 amino acids. The CDR3 DNA sequence: TGTGCCAGCAGCTTATCCCAGGGGTCAAATCAGCCCCAGCATTTT. Protein product: CASSLSQGSNQPQHF.

The V gene is TRBV30, the J gene TRBJ2-3, with TRBD1 matching 8 bases. V shed 5 bases, J shed 4 bases, and the junction held 11 bases outside the gene matches. Germline lookup yields CDR1 GTSNPN and CDR2 SVGIG (reference sequence). The CDR3 spans 15 residues. DNA for the CDR3: TGTGCCTGGGGGGGGACAGGATTTGGGGCAGATACGCAGTATTTT. This translates into CAWGGTGFGADTQYF.

The chain has TRBV28 and TRBJ2-3, with D tentatively TRBD1 (5 bases). V lost 0 bases to trimming and J lost 0 bases, with 10 bases between them. This CDR3 comprises 16 residues. Germline V gives CDR1 MDHEN, CDR2 SYDVKM. CDR3 loop: CASSLWAGASTDTQYF. CDR3 DNA: TGTGCCAGCAGTTTATGGGCTGGGGCGAGCACAGATACGCAGTATTTT.

This chain links TRBV6-5 with TRBJ1-1; perhaps TRBD1 as D (6 bases). V was shortened by 6 bases and J by 3 bases, with 14 bases between the two germline ends. The CDR3 consists of 14 residues. Per the germline V gene, CDR1 is MNHEY and CDR2 is SVGAGI. In nucleotides, the CDR3 is TGTGCCAGCAGCGCTACCGACAGGTACACTGAAGCTTTCTTT. Its translation: CASSATDRYTEAFF.

The gene calls are TRBV5-1 and TRBJ1-3, with D perhaps matching TRBD1 (5 bases). V lost 5 bases, J lost 0 bases, and 12 bases lay in between. The V gene's germline CDR1 is SGHRS and CDR2 YFSETQ. The CDR3 is made up of 15 amino acids. CDR3 DNA sequence: TGCGCCAGCAGACTGGACATAAACTCTGGAAACACCATATATTTT. Its translation is CASRLDINSGNTIYF.

The chain carries TRBV18 and TRBJ2-5, with D possibly being TRBD1 (6 bases). The CDR3 length is 15 residues. Trimming left V 6 bases short and J 1 base short, with 15 bases between. Germline V lookup: CDR1 KGHSH, CDR2 LQKENI. The CDR3 coding sequence is TGTGCCAGCTCTCGGGACATCCAACCCCAAGAGACCCAGTACTTC. This gives the protein CASSRDIQPQETQYF.

A few counts support this clone. V is TRBV19 and J is TRBJ2-6, with D uncertain. Germline V gene data show CDR1 as LNHDA and CDR2 as SQIVND (reference sequence). This CDR3 contains 13 residues. The V and J ends lost 6 bases and 1 base respectively, with 4 bases between them. The CDR3 nucleotides are TGTGCCAGTAGACAATCTGGGGCCAACGTCCTGACTTTC. Translation gives CASRQSGANVLTF.

This rearrangement joins TRBV6-5 to TRBJ1-5; TRBD1 aligns across 7 bases. The germline V gene has CDR1 MNHEY and CDR2 SVGAGI. This CDR3 is built from 14 residues. The V and J ends lost 6 bases and 2 bases, in that order; junction bases with no gene match: 4. The CDR3 reads CASRQGVGNQPQHF. The CDR3 DNA reads TGTGCCAGCAGGCAGGGGGTTGGCAATCAGCCCCAGCATTTT.

The V gene is TRBV28, the J gene TRBJ1-4, with D possibly TRBD1 on 6 matching bases. The CDR3 runs to 16 residues. Trimming removed 4 bases at V and 7 bases at J, with 19 bases between. Germline values: CDR1 MDHEN, CDR2 SYDVKM. The CDR3, as DNA: TGTGCCAGCAGTTCCCTTATTGGGGGGGCAGCTGAAAAACTGTTTTTT. This codes for CASSSLIGGAAEKLFF.

This clone was found once. This CDR3 is also generated by other DNA sequences in the sample. The chain carries TRBV5-4 and TRBJ2-5, with D perhaps TRBD1 (6 bases). Trimming shortened V by 1 base and J by 2 bases, and 9 bases separated the two germline ends. Looked up from germline, CDR1 is SGHNT and CDR2 is YYREEE (reference sequence). The CDR3 contains 14 residues. CDR3 nucleotides: TGTGCCAGCAGCTTGAGGGGGACGCAAGAGACCCAGTACTTC. This sequence encodes CASSLRGTQETQYF.

The genes are TRBV2 and TRBJ2-5, with 8 bases identical to TRBD1. The germline V gene has CDR1 SNHLY and CDR2 FYNNEI. After removal of 10 bases from V and 3 bases from J, the junction contained 13 bases not matched to a gene. There are 15 residues in the CDR3. The CDR3 protein is CATSATGATKETQYF. The DNA of the CDR3 is TGTGCCACCAGCGCGACAGGGGCCACTAAAGAGACCCAGTACTTC.

V is TRBV19 and J is TRBJ2-5, with 7 bases aligning to TRBD1. This CDR3 has 14 amino acids. In germline, CDR1 is LNHDA, CDR2 SQIVND (reference sequence). V was clipped by 7 bases and J by 3 bases; unmatched bases: 8. DNA of the CDR3: TGTGCCAGTAAGGTCCACAGGGGAGAAGAGACCCAGTACTTC. Its translation: CASKVHRGEETQYF.

The chain combines TRBV28 with TRBJ2-1; 9 bases agree with TRBD1. The V and J ends lost 4 bases and 5 bases, in that order; junction bases with no gene match: 6. Germline V lookup: CDR1 MDHEN, CDR2 SYDVKM. The CDR3 extends over 15 amino acids. Written as DNA, the CDR3 is TGTGCCAGCAGTTCGCCCGGGACAGGGAACAATGAGCAGTTCTTC. Protein: CASSSPGTGNNEQFF.

This clone was seen a handful of times. The CDR3 DNA sequence: TGTGCCAGCAGTTTATTCCTCAACAGTTTGCAGTTCTTC. It is translated as CASSLFLNSLQFF. The V gene is TRBV27, the J gene TRBJ2-1; D is uncertain. Per germline, CDR1 MNHEY and CDR2 SMNVEV (reference sequence). The V gene lost 1 base and the J gene lost 12 bases, with 13 bases spanning the gap. The CDR3 is 13 amino acids.

The rearrangement uses TRBV28 and TRBJ1-2, with D possibly matching TRBD1 (5 bases). V was clipped by 6 bases and J by 2 bases, with 10 bases between them. Germline values: CDR1 MDHEN, CDR2 SYDVKM. The CDR3 is made up of 13 amino acids. CDR3 sequence (DNA): TGTGCCAGCAGGCCGGACAACAACTATGGCTACACCTTC. Translation gives CASRPDNNYGYTF.

The gene calls are TRBV4-3 and TRBJ2-1, with 10 nucleotides matching TRBD2. The germline CDR1 and CDR2 sequences are LGHNA and YSLEER. This CDR3 has 15 residues. Trimming at V came to 0 bases and at J to 9 bases, leaving 5 bases not matched to a gene. In nucleotides, the CDR3 is TGCGCCAGCAGCCAAGAGGGACTAGCGAAACCTGAGCAGTTCTTC. Protein product: CASSQEGLAKPEQFF.